This T cell receptor beta chain was captured in a study of control samples from healthy donors and cancer patients. This CDR3 is built from 14 residues. Trimming cost V 5 bases and J 6 bases, with 17 bases left between them. Germline CDR1 reads MNHEY; CDR2 reads SMNVEV (reference sequence). The data were produced by immunoSEQ multiplex PCR, yet TCRdb's version contains in-frame clones alone and is incomplete. Here the sample spans some 140,000 clones, 85% to 95% being singletons. This chain uses TRBV27 with TRBJ2-7; D is uncertain. Sequencing was done on a sample of PBMCs. This sequence was found in a man aged 55 to 70 with colorectal cancer. The CDR3 loop reads CASSVQDSLGEQYF. CDR3 DNA sequence: TGTGCCAGCAGTGTTCAGGATAGCCTTGGCGAGCAGTACTTC.